What follows are 4 T cell receptor beta chains derived from one specimen sequenced in a study of identical twins. TCRdb processed the 5' RACE reads anew with MiXCR; each CDR3 protein has one entry. The table includes 500,000 or so distinct CDR3 sequences, less than 25% detected once. This sample was shared with a second study, whose subject was T cells expressing NK-cell markers.

Material for sequencing was CD4+ T cells sorted from blood. These receptors were collected from a woman under 30 in good health.

This CDR3 is CASSFLGQRQETQYF. The DNA of the CDR3 is TGCGCCAGCAGCTTTTTGGGTCAACGGCAAGAGACCCAGTACTTC. V is TRBV5-1 and J is TRBJ2-5; no firm D call. In germline, CDR1 is SGHRS, CDR2 YFSETQ. The CDR3 contains 15 residues. Trimming cost V 2 bases and J 2 bases, with 13 bases left between them.

This clonotype was counted at least ten times. This chain uses TRBV5-1 with TRBJ2-1; D perhaps matches TRBD2 (5 bases). This CDR3 is built from 13 residues. The V gene's germline CDR1 is SGHRS and CDR2 YFSETQ. Between the trimmed V and J ends, which lost 5 bases and 1 base, there was a span of 7 bases. The CDR3 sequence: CASRLVSYNEQFF. As DNA, the CDR3 is TGCGCCAGCAGACTAGTTTCCTACAATGAGCAGTTCTTC.

This clonotype showed up just a few times. J is TRBJ2-5 and V is TRBV12-3 or TRBV12-4; 7 bases are a match to TRBD2. The length of the CDR3 is 13 residues. The V and J ends lost 3 bases and 6 bases, in that order; junction bases with no gene match: 4. The CDR3 DNA is TGTGCCAGCAGTTTGCAGGGAGGGAAGACCCAGTACTTC. This gives the protein CASSLQGGKTQYF.

This clonotype was counted a few times. The V gene is TRBV6-1, the J gene TRBJ2-7, with TRBD2 as a possible D gene (6 bases). Germline-derived CDR1 and CDR2 are MNHNS and SASEGT. Trimming took 5 bases from V and 2 from J, leaving 16 bases between them. The CDR3 consists of 15 residues. CDR3 sequence (DNA): TGTGCCAGCAGTCTCCAGGAGGGTCCCACCTACGAGCAGTACTTC. It yields the protein CASSLQEGPTYEQYF.